The present TCR beta chain was sequenced within a study of T cell repertoires in cytomegalovirus infection. Study results and limitations: The ex vivo response was dominated by HLA-C-restricted CMV-specific TCR beta clonotypes.

The CDR3 runs to 15 residues. CDR1 SGHTA and CDR2 FQGNSA come from the germline V gene. After removal of 5 bases from V and 7 bases from J, the junction contained 12 bases not matched to a gene. TCRdb fed the reads into MiXCR, producing one record per CDR3 protein. The sample includes around 630,000 distinct CDR3 sequences, roughly 24% seen only once; the top ten take 7% to 9%. Ten or more counts support this clonotype. Its matching antigen is unknown. Material: CD8+ T cells from PBMCs. This rearrangement joins TRBV7-2 to TRBJ2-7; 9 bases agree with TRBD1. This sequence originates from a human donor in good health (CMV status not recorded). Some clones in this sample may be carry-over from other donors' samples. CDR3: CASSHPTGGLGEQYF. CDR3 in DNA: TGTGCCAGCAGCCACCCGACAGGGGGTTTGGGGGAGCAGTACTTC.